These 8 T cell receptor beta chains share one sample of origin, sequenced in a study of T-cell memory formation after mild COVID-19. One entry per CDR3 protein, called by TCRdb with MiXCR from the 5' RACE reads. The repertoire holds 340,000 or so distinct CDR3 sequences, with 10% to 15% as singletons. The sequenced sample consisted of PBMCs or a T cell subset sorted from them (not recorded which). The receptors shown here come from a man aged 18-30 years who had mild COVID-19 (a few samples of this study predate the infection). Cell type and time point are not known.

The J gene is TRBJ1-1, the V gene TRBV6-1, with a weak D call TRBD1 (6 bases). Germline loops: CDR1 MNHNS, CDR2 SASEGT. The ends were cut back, 5 bases at V and 0 bases at J, with 13 bases in the middle. The length of the CDR3 is 15 residues. The CDR3 DNA reads TGTGCCAGCAGTCATACAGGGAGCATGAACACTGAAGCTTTCTTT. Translation: CASSHTGSMNTEAFF.

This clonotype was counted between two and nine times. This rearrangement joins TRBV27 to TRBJ2-2; D remains ambiguous. Per the germline V gene, CDR1 is MNHEY and CDR2 is SMNVEV (reference sequence). Trimming took 3 bases from V and 6 from J, leaving 11 bases between them. CDR3 size: 14 residues. The CDR3 DNA reads as TGTGCCAGCAGTTTCGGCATTCGGCCCGGGGAGCTGTTTTTT. It is translated as CASSFGIRPGELFF.

This chain links TRBV19 with TRBJ1-5; TRBD1 is a possible D gene (6 bases). Germline CDR1 and CDR2: LNHDA and SQIVND (reference sequence). The CDR3 is 14 residues long. The V end was cut by 5 bases, the J end by 2 bases, with 10 bases between. The DNA for the CDR3 is TGTGCCAGTAGTGCGGGGGGGCGCAATCAGCCCCAGCATTTT. Its translation: CASSAGGRNQPQHF. The full variable domain, with the rest looked up from reference TRBV19 and TRBJ1-5, is DGGITQSPKYLFRKEGQNVTLSCEQNLNHDAMYWYRQDPGQGLRLIYYSQIVNDFQKGDIAEGYSVSREKKESFPLTVTSAQKNPTAFYLCASSAGGRNQPQHFGDGTRLSIL.

The chain couples TRBV11-1 to TRBJ2-2, with a tentative D call TRBD1 (6 bases). Germline CDR1 and CDR2: SGHAT and FQDESV (reference sequence). Between the trimmed V and J ends, which lost 5 bases and 9 bases, there was a span of 16 bases. The CDR3 sequence is 14 residues long. CDR3 coding DNA: TGTGCCAGCAGCAGCGGACAGTTTGTCAGGGAGCTGTTTTTT. Translation gives CASSSGQFVRELFF.

The chain employs TRBV5-1 and TRBJ2-7, with D perhaps TRBD1 or TRBD2 (6 bases each). V was trimmed by 4 bases and J by 0 bases, leaving 14 bases between them. CDR3 size: 15 residues. CDR1 and CDR2 (germline): SGHRS, YFSETQ. Here the CDR3 reads CASSPDRGVSYEQYF. The CDR3 nucleotides are TGCGCCAGCAGCCCGGATAGGGGGGTCTCCTACGAGCAGTACTTC.

On this clonotype: Compared with germline, one end of the junction differs, possibly owing to a read error. The chain combines TRBV7-2 with TRBJ2-2; 7 bases align to TRBD2. The CDR3 contains 15 residues. The germline V gene has CDR1 SGHTA and CDR2 FQGNSA. The CDR3 reads CASSPSGLNNGELFF. CDR3 DNA sequence: TGTGCCAGCAGCCCTAGCGGATTGAACAACGGGGAGCTGTTTTTT.

The V call is TRBV4-3, the J call TRBJ2-3, with 9 positions matching TRBD2. Germline CDR1 is LGHNA and CDR2 is YSLEER. The CDR3 spans 15 residues. The J segment lost 4 bases and the V segment lost 2 bases, leaving 4 bases of the junction unmatched. The CDR3 sequence: CASSQQAGGPDTQYF. The CDR3, as DNA: TGCGCCAGCAGCCAACAAGCGGGGGGCCCAGATACGCAGTATTTT.

This clonotype was counted at least ten times. The chain is built from TRBV29-1 and TRBJ2-3, with D tentatively TRBD1 (6 bases). Trimming cost V 0 bases and J 6 bases, with 10 bases left between them. Germline V gene data show CDR1 as SQVTM and CDR2 as ANQGSEA. This CDR3 spans 13 amino acids. The CDR3: CSVEDGGSDTQYF. The CDR3 bases are TGCAGCGTTGAAGATGGGGGCTCGGATACGCAGTATTTT.